This entry concerns a single TCR beta chain. The sample comes from a study of T-cell memory formation after mild COVID-19. Germline CDR1 reads SGDLS; CDR2 reads YYNGEE. V lost 4 bases, J lost 4 bases, and 13 bases stayed unmatched. The CDR3 loop spans 16 amino acids. Constant-segment primers served in 5'RACE that generated TCR alpha and TCR beta cDNA libraries bearing sample barcodes and UMIs. TCRdb analysed the 5' RACE reads with MiXCR anew, one entry per CDR3 protein. This sample has some 300,000 distinct CDR3 sequences; 19% occur once, and the top ten carry around 20%. The TCR originated in a man between 18 and 35 years old who had mild COVID-19 (a few samples of this study predate the infection). Cell type and time point are not known. This chain links TRBV9 with TRBJ2-5, with TRBD1 matching 7 bases. The specimen sequenced was PBMCs or a T cell subset sorted from them (not recorded which). Here the CDR3 reads CASSSGDRAHGETQYF. The CDR3 bases are TGTGCCAGCAGCAGCGGAGACAGGGCCCACGGAGAGACCCAGTACTTC.